A selection of T cell receptor beta chains follows, all from one sample in a study of cytomegalovirus exposure and HLA in healthy donors. Method: immunoSEQ multiplex PCR; TCRdb's copy keeps in-frame clones and lacks some. This table has approximately 170,000 clones, around 75% appearing once. Sequenced sample: PBMCs. All receptors come from a male donor in good health and CMV-seronegative. The CDR3 runs from the conserved cysteine through the conserved F or W. Each record gives: J gene, V gene, D gene, clone size, CDR3 protein, CDR3 DNA. The D gene is left open where the match is weak. Some rows mark clone size as missing; the rest say once, few, many or name a class of expanded clone.

TRBJ2-7	TRBV30	.	.	CAWSVRGRIPYEQYF	TGTGCCTGGAGTGTTCGTGGGAGGATCCCCTACGAGCAGTACTTC
TRBJ1-5	TRBV28	.	.	CASSFRQGNQPQHF	TGTGCCAGCAGTTTTCGGCAGGGTAATCAGCCCCAGCATTTT
TRBJ2-1	TRBV6-6	.	.	CASSFLGVVEEHEQFF	TGTGCCAGCAGTTTCCTCGGGGTAGTGGAAGAACATGAGCAGTTCTTC
TRBJ2-2	TRBV5-1	TRBD1	few	CASSPTGGGGELFF	TGCGCCAGCAGCCCGACAGGGGGAGGCGGGGAGCTGTTTTTT
TRBJ2-2	TRBV9	.	.	CASGGARTGELFF	TGTGCCAGCGGCGGGGCGCGCACCGGGGAGCTGTTTTTT
TRBJ1-1	TRBV6-5	TRBD1	few	CASSYGTGGGEAFF	TGTGCCAGCAGTTACGGGACAGGGGGTGGTGAAGCTTTCTTT
TRBJ2-1	TRBV4-1	.	.	CASSHLYDEQFF	TGCGCCAGCAGCCACCTATACGATGAGCAGTTCTTC
TRBJ2-2	TRBV7-2	TRBD2	.	CASSLGGSTVTGELFF	TGTGCCAGCAGCTTAGGCGGGAGCACTGTTACCGGGGAGCTGTTTTTT
TRBJ2-3	TRBV2	TRBD2	.	CASGQGLAGYSDTQYF	TGTGCCAGCGGACAGGGACTAGCGGGATACTCAGATACGCAGTATTTT
TRBJ2-3	TRBV27	.	.	CASSGAGGGLPDTQYF	TGTGCCAGCAGTGGGGCTGGCGGGGGCCTCCCAGATACGCAGTATTTT
TRBJ2-4	TRBV19	.	.	CASSHRAAGNIQYF	TGTGCCAGTAGTCATCGGGCCGCGGGAAACATTCAGTACTTC
TRBJ2-5	TRBV4-1	TRBD1	.	CASSQDRGSGETQYF	TGCGCCAGCAGCCAAGACAGGGGGTCAGGAGAGACCCAGTACTTC
TRBJ2-3	TRBV11-2	TRBD2	.	CASSRLAGSDTQYF	TGTGCCAGCAGTCGACTAGCGGGGTCAGATACGCAGTATTTT
TRBJ2-5	TRBV18	.	.	CASSPTGGETQYF	TGTGCCAGCTCACCAACCGGCGGGGAGACCCAGTACTTC
TRBJ2-5	TRBV30	.	.	CAWESGETQYF	TGTGCCTGGGAGAGCGGGGAGACCCAGTACTTC
TRBJ2-7	TRBV15	.	.	CATSRADSSYEQYF	TGTGCCACCAGCAGAGCAGACAGCTCCTACGAGCAGTACTTC
TRBJ2-7	TRBV5-1	TRBD1	.	CASSRGTGVSYEQYF	TGCGCCAGCAGCCGCGGGACAGGGGTTTCGTACGAGCAGTACTTC
TRBJ2-3	TRBV5-4	TRBD2	few	CASSLEASGGADTQYF	TGTGCCAGCAGCTTGGAGGCTAGCGGGGGCGCAGATACGCAGTATTTT
TRBJ1-1	TRBV7-3	TRBD1	.	CASSLNPAGTGAEAFF	TGTGCCAGCAGCTTAAACCCCGCCGGGACAGGTGCTGAAGCTTTCTTT
TRBJ2-3	TRBV4-1	TRBD2	.	CASSQLGLAGDTQYF	TGCGCCAGCAGCCAATTGGGACTAGCGGGGGATACGCAGTATTTT
TRBJ2-1	TRBV29-1	TRBD1	.	CSVEDPGTDSYNEQFF	TGCAGCGTTGAGGATCCCGGGACAGATTCCTACAATGAGCAGTTCTTC
TRBJ2-1	TRBV7-2	.	.	CASSLGGRWDEQFF	TGTGCCAGCAGCTTAGGCGGAAGATGGGATGAGCAGTTCTTC
TRBJ2-7	TRBV9	.	once	CASSKTGVDEQYF	TGTGCCAGCAGCAAGACGGGGGTCGACGAGCAGTACTTC
TRBJ2-1	TRBV6-4	TRBD2	.	CASSEVAGSSYNEQFF	TGTGCCAGCAGTGAGGTAGCGGGGTCCTCCTACAATGAGCAGTTCTTC
TRBJ2-1	TRBV7-3	TRBD2	once	CASSPDGGEYNEQFF	TGTGCCAGCAGCCCCGACGGGGGGGAATACAATGAGCAGTTCTTC
TRBJ2-7	TRBV28	TRBD2	.	CASFLAGTVWPYEQYF	TGTGCCAGTTTCCTAGCGGGGACAGTTTGGCCCTACGAGCAGTACTTC
TRBJ2-5	TRBV7-7	.	.	CASSSQGQETQYF	TGTGCCAGCAGCTCCCAGGGACAAGAGACCCAGTACTTC
TRBJ2-2	TRBV6-6	TRBD2	.	CASESGGAGTGELFF	TGTGCCAGCGAGAGCGGGGGGGCCGGAACCGGGGAGCTGTTTTTT
TRBJ2-7	TRBV7-8	.	.	CASSSQLAASSYEQYF	TGTGCCAGCAGCTCCCAACTAGCCGCTAGCTCCTACGAGCAGTACTTC
TRBJ2-7	TRBV15	.	.	CATSFVRASGPGEQYF	TGTGCCACCAGCTTCGTCCGGGCCAGCGGTCCAGGCGAGCAGTACTTC
TRBJ1-1	TRBV6-1	.	.	CASRGGGGYTEAFF	TGTGCCAGCAGGGGGGGTGGCGGATACACTGAAGCTTTCTTT
TRBJ1-2	TRBV30	.	.	CAWSVDTYGYTF	TGTGCCTGGAGTGTCGACACCTATGGCTACACCTTC
TRBJ1-5	TRBV7-9	.	.	CASSLEVGANQPQHF	TGTGCCAGCAGCTTAGAGGTAGGAGCTAATCAGCCCCAGCATTTT
TRBJ2-2	TRBV7-2	.	.	CASSLSQGNTGELFF	TGTGCCAGCAGCTTATCACAGGGAAACACCGGGGAGCTGTTTTTT
TRBJ1-2	TRBV19	.	.	CASNIGLYGYTF	TGTGCCAGTAATATTGGACTATATGGCTACACCTTC
TRBJ2-1	TRBV6-5	TRBD2	.	CASRVPGLASNEQFF	TGTGCCAGCAGGGTACCGGGACTAGCTAGCAATGAGCAGTTCTTC
TRBJ2-7	TRBV21-1	.	.	CAPEDGTYEQYF	TGTGCCCCGGAGGACGGAACCTACGAGCAGTACTTC
TRBJ1-1	TRBV19	.	.	CASSIWDSNTEAFF	TGTGCCAGTAGTATTTGGGACTCGAACACTGAAGCTTTCTTT
TRBJ2-5	TRBV4-1	.	once	CASSQGGSQETQYF	TGCGCCAGCAGCCAAGGGGGCAGTCAAGAGACCCAGTACTTC
TRBJ2-7	TRBV4-1	TRBD1	.	CASSQGQGAGEQYF	TGCGCCAGCAGCCAAGGACAGGGGGCGGGCGAGCAGTACTTC
TRBJ1-2	TRBV4-1	.	.	CASSQDPGGNGYTF	TGCGCCAGCAGCCAAGATCCGGGGGGAAATGGCTACACCTTC
TRBJ2-7	TRBV29-1	.	.	CSVSTGSLFEQYF	TGCAGCGTTAGTACAGGGTCATTGTTCGAGCAGTACTTC
TRBJ1-4	TRBV4-2	TRBD1	many	CASSQGQGNEKLFF	TGTGCCAGCAGCCAAGGACAGGGTAATGAAAAACTGTTTTTT
TRBJ2-7	TRBV7-2	.	.	CASSLRGEQYF	TGTGCCAGCAGCTTACGGGGCGAGCAGTACTTC
TRBJ2-3	TRBV13	.	.	CASSSPAETTDTQYF	TGTGCCAGCAGCTCCCCCGCGGAGACCACAGATACGCAGTATTTT
TRBJ1-5	TRBV11-1	.	.	CASSLAGGLNQPQHF	TGTGCCAGCAGCTTAGCGGGGGGGCTTAATCAGCCCCAGCATTTT
TRBJ2-2	TRBV5-1	.	.	CASSVEGSGRELFF	TGCGCCAGCAGCGTGGAGGGGTCCGGTCGGGAGCTGTTTTTT
TRBJ2-1	TRBV5-1	TRBD2	.	CASSRLAGQENEQFF	TGCGCCAGCAGCCGACTAGCGGGTCAAGAAAATGAGCAGTTCTTC
TRBJ1-5	TRBV29-1	.	.	CSVIKNSNQPQHF	TGCAGCGTTATCAAAAATAGCAATCAGCCCCAGCATTTT
TRBJ2-7	TRBV29-1	.	.	CSVVGVGGPSYEQYF	TGCAGCGTTGTTGGGGTGGGGGGACCCTCCTACGAGCAGTACTTC
TRBJ1-2	TRBV7-9	.	.	CASSLSDGTGGYTF	TGTGCCAGCAGCTTAAGCGATGGGACTGGAGGCTACACCTTC
TRBJ1-5	TRBV19	TRBD1	.	CASITGTGSNQPQHF	TGTGCCAGTATAACCGGGACAGGGAGCAATCAGCCCCAGCATTTT
TRBJ1-2	TRBV5-1	TRBD1	.	CASSLQGQGASGYTF	TGCGCCAGCAGCTTGCAGGGACAGGGGGCTTCAGGCTACACCTTC
TRBJ2-7	TRBV6-1	.	.	CASSFRVDEQYF	TGTGCCAGCAGTTTCCGGGTGGACGAGCAGTACTTC
TRBJ2-2	TRBV4-2	TRBD2	.	CASSHFGREGNTGELFF	TGTGCCAGCAGCCATTTCGGGCGGGAGGGGAACACCGGGGAGCTGTTTTTT
TRBJ2-5	TRBV18	.	.	CASSPGGPETQYF	TGTGCCAGCTCACCGGGCGGGCCTGAGACCCAGTACTTC